These 23 T cell receptor beta chains were sequenced from one sample in a study of CXCR3-negative and CXCR3-positive naive CD8 T cells. Whole-study results and caveats: When CXCR3-positive naive cells were set against CXCR3-negative naive cells, the former had more hydrophobic TRB CDR3s.

The method, 5' RACE with UMI labels, was used to prepare the TRB cDNA libraries. One entry per CDR3 protein, without DNA, is what TCRdb gives after re-calling the 5' RACE reads. This sample's clone table lists approximately 130,000 distinct CDR3 sequences. These receptors lack a known antigen. The sequencing input was naive CXCR3+ CD8+ T cells from blood. As for subset: CD45RO-CCR7+CD27+CD95- naive CD8+ T cells expressing CXCR3 (TNR3+). The origin of the receptors is a human donor in good health. Some clones in this sample may be carry-over from other donors' samples.

The chain links TRBV20-1 to TRBJ2-1; TCRdb returns TRBD1, unconfirmable since there is no DNA. In germline, CDR1 is DFQATT, CDR2 SNEGSKA (reference sequence). This CDR3 comprises 13 residues. The CDR3 here is CSARGQGYNEQFF.

This chain joins TRBV7-2 and TRBJ2-2. CDR1 is SGHTA and CDR2 is FQGNSA in the germline V gene. The CDR3 loop spans 15 amino acids. The CDR3 here is CASSLLGENTGELFF.

V usage is TRBV28 and J usage is TRBJ2-3; TCRdb lists TRBD1, though no DNA is available to test this call. The germline V gene has CDR1 MDHEN and CDR2 SYDVKM. CDR3 length: 14 amino acids. Here the CDR3 reads CASSLRGRSDTQYF.

The gene calls are TRBV11-3 and TRBJ1-4; TCRdb lists TRBD1, though no DNA is available to test this call. Germline lookup yields CDR1 SGHNT and CDR2 YENEEA. This CDR3 is built from 15 residues. CDR3 residues: CASSPLTGNLEKLFF. Based on the CDR3 plus reference TRBV11-3 and TRBJ1-4, the full variable domain is EAGVVQSPRYKIIEKKQPVAFWCNPISGHNTLYWYLQNLGQGPELLIRYENEEAVDDSQLPKDRFSAERLKGVDSTLKIQPAELGDSAVYLCASSPLTGNLEKLFFGSGTQLSVL.

V usage is TRBV28 and J usage is TRBJ2-2; TCRdb lists TRBD1, though no DNA is available to test this call. The germline V gene encodes CDR1 MDHEN and CDR2 SYDVKM. The CDR3 is 16 amino acids. The CDR3 loop is CASRAWTGVGTGELFF.

CDR3: CSVADSQNTEAFF. The chain joins TRBV29-1 to TRBJ1-1; TCRdb lists TRBD1, though no DNA is available to test this call. Germline CDR1 is SQVTM and CDR2 is ANQGSEA. This CDR3 has 13 residues.

J is TRBJ2-7 and V is TRBV28; TCRdb outputs TRBD1, but without DNA this stays unchecked. Germline values: CDR1 MDHEN, CDR2 SYDVKM. The CDR3 spans 14 residues. CDR3 sequence reads: CASSPQTVPYEQYF.

This rearrangement joins TRBV12-3 or TRBV12-4 to TRBJ1-2; TCRdb's assignment of TRBD1 cannot be checked, as there is no DNA. This CDR3 contains 16 residues. This CDR3 reads CASSSTGDRPPRGYTF.

The chain combines TRBV7-9 with TRBJ2-7; TCRdb reports TRBD1, a call that lacks DNA to check it against. Germline V lookup: CDR1 SEHNR, CDR2 FQNEAQ (reference sequence). The CDR3 totals 14 residues. The CDR3 sequence: CASSSETGLYEQYF. The entire variable domain, with the rest obtained from reference TRBV7-9 and TRBJ2-7, is as follows: DTGVSQNPRHKITKRGQNVTFRCDPISEHNRLYWYRQTLGQGPEFLTYFQNEAQLEKSRLLSDRFSAERPKGSFSTLEIQRTEQGDSAMYLCASSSETGLYEQYFGPGTRLTVT.

The chain recombines TRBV28 with TRBJ2-7; without DNA, the TCRdb call of TRBD1 cannot be checked. CDR1 is MDHEN and CDR2 is SYDVKM in the germline V gene. The CDR3 length is 14 residues. CDR3 residues: CASSTDQQGYEQYF.

This chain links TRBV5-1 with TRBJ2-7; as DNA is missing, the TRBD2 call by TCRdb cannot be tested. Germline loops: CDR1 SGHRS, CDR2 YFSETQ. This CDR3 has 15 amino acids. The CDR3 loop is CASSLKPSGRDEQYF.

This chain links TRBV5-4 with TRBJ2-7; TCRdb indicates TRBD1, and absent DNA this call remains unverified. The V gene's germline CDR1 is SGHNT and CDR2 YYREEE (reference sequence). This CDR3 comprises 14 residues. CDR3 protein: CASSGRDGIYEQYF.

The chain employs TRBV2 and TRBJ1-6; TCRdb selects TRBD1, and the lack of DNA leaves this call unchecked. This CDR3 is 14 amino acids long. Germline V gene data show CDR1 as SNHLY and CDR2 as FYNNEI. The CDR3 loop reads CASSYRGTSSPLHF.

V is TRBV29-1 and J is TRBJ2-7; TCRdb designates TRBD1, a call that cannot be tested without DNA. Germline V gene data show CDR1 as SQVTM and CDR2 as ANQGSEA. The CDR3 sequence is 14 residues long. CDR3 in amino acids: CSVVLRGSGYEQYF.

This chain connects TRBV6-2 or TRBV6-3 to TRBJ2-7; TCRdb reports TRBD1, a call that lacks DNA to check it against. The V gene's germline CDR1 is MNHEY and CDR2 SVGEGT. CDR3 length: 14 residues. The CDR3 here is CASCRPRTSYEQYF.

This sequence joins TRBV7-6 and TRBJ2-1; TCRdb outputs TRBD2, but without DNA this stays unchecked. Germline lookup yields CDR1 SGHVS and CDR2 FNYEAQ. CDR3 length: 18 residues. The CDR3 loop is CASSLEVSGRAERNEQFF.

The chain carries TRBV29-1 and TRBJ2-7. Per the germline V gene, CDR1 is SQVTM and CDR2 is ANQGSEA. This CDR3 comprises 12 residues. CDR3 amino acids: CSVRGNSYEQYF.

The CDR3 sequence is CASSFGLAGGPYEQYF. The chain recombines TRBV12-3 or TRBV12-4 with TRBJ2-7; the TRBD2 assignment by TCRdb is unverifiable without DNA. The CDR3 has 16 amino acids.

The chain uses TRBV7-7 and TRBJ2-1. Germline V CDR1 and CDR2: SSHAT, FNYEAQ (reference sequence). The CDR3 covers 13 residues. The CDR3 spells CASSLGQYNEQFF. Drawing the rest from reference TRBV7-7 and TRBJ2-1, the complete variable domain is GAGVSQSPRYKVTKRGQDVTLRCDPISSHATLYWYQQALGQGPEFLTYFNYEAQPDKSGLPSDRFSAERPEGSISTLTIQRTEQRDSAMYRCASSLGQYNEQFFGPGTRLTVL.

This CDR3 reads CASSTGLAGYNEQFF. This sequence joins TRBV28 and TRBJ2-1; TCRdb names TRBD2, which stays unverified in the absence of DNA. The CDR3 has 15 amino acids. Per the germline V gene, CDR1 is MDHEN and CDR2 is SYDVKM. Full variable domain (remainder filled in from reference TRBV28 and TRBJ2-1): DVKVTQSSRYLVKRTGEKVFLECVQDMDHENMFWYRQDPGLGLRLIYFSYDVKMKEKGDIPEGYSVSREKKERFSLILESASTNQTSMYLCASSTGLAGYNEQFFGPGTRLTVL.

The rearrangement uses TRBV13 and TRBJ2-7; TCRdb calls TRBD1, which cannot be checked without DNA. The CDR3 runs 16 residues. Germline CDR1 is PRHDT and CDR2 is FYEKMQ (reference sequence). The chain's CDR3 is CASSATGGSSSYEQYF.

V gene TRBV29-1 combines with J gene TRBJ2-1. Germline CDR1 and CDR2: SQVTM and ANQGSEA. The CDR3 has 13 residues. This CDR3 reads CSVPVSSYNEQFF.

The chain is built from TRBV12-3 or TRBV12-4 and TRBJ2-3; no DNA is available, so the TRBD2 call from TCRdb remains unchecked. The CDR3 spans 16 residues. The CDR3 region is CASSLGAGEITDTQYF.